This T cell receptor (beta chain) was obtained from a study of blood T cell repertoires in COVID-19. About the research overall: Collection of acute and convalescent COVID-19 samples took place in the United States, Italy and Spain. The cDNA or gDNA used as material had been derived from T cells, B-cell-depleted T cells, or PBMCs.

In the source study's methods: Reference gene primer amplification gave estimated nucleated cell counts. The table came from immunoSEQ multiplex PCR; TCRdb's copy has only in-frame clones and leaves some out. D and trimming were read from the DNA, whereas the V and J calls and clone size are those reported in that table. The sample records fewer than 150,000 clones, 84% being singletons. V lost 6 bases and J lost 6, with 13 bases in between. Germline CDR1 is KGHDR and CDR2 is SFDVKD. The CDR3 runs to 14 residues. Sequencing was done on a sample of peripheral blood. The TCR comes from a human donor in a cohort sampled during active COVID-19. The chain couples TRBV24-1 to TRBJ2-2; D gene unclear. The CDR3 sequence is CATSTASRSGELFF. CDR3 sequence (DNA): TGTGCCACCAGTACAGCTTCCCGGTCCGGGGAGCTGTTTTTT.